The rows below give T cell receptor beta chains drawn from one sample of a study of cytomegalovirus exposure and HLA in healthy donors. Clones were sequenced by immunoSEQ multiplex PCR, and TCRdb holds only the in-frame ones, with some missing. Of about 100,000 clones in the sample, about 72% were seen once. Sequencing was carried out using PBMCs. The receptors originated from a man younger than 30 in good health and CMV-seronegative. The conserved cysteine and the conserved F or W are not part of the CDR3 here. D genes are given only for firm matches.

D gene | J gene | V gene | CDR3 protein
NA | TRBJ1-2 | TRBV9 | ASSPDWGPNYGYT
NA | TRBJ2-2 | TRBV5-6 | ASSPGLTGELF
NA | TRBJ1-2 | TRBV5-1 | ASSFLEGGYT
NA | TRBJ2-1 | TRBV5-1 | ASSLEGWVTSYNEQF
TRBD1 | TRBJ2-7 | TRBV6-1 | ASSARTGYGEQY
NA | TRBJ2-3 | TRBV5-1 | ASRGQGRSTDTQY
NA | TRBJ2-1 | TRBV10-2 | ASSSPDEQF
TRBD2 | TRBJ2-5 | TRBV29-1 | SVEGSGGAVETQY
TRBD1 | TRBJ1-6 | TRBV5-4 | ASSLGGTGNSPLH
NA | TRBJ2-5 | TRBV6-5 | ASSYGQRETQY
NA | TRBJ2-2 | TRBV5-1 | ASSLAGGGLSGELF
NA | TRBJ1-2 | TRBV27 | ASSLWGDNYGYT
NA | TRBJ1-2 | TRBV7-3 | ASSPGGGIYT
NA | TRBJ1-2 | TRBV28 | ASSAQPGLSYGYT
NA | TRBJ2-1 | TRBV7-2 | ASSQERAPHHEQF
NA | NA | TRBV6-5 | ASSRTASYEQY
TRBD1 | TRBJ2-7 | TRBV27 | ASSLRTGKLYEQY
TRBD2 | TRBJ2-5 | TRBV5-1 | ASSLWGLAGGRKTQY
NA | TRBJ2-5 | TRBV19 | ASSIPGGGTQETQY
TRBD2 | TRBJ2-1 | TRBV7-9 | ASSPSIGAGGRNEQF
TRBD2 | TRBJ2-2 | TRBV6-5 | ASKRGDTGELF
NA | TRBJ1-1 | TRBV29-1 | SVVGGNTEAF
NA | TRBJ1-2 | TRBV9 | ASSESMDYGYT
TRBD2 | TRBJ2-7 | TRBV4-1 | ASSQGGTSNEQY
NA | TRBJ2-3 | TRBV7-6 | ASSLEGGLTDTQY
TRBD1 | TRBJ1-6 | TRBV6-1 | ASQNRGSPLH
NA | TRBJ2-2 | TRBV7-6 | ASSLLTGRTGELF
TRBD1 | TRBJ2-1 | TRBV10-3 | AISAYLGQRNEQF
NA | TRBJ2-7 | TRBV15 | ATSRVDDLPSEQY
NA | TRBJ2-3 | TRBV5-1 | ASSDQAGIADTQY
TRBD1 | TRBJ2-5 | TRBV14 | ASSQLKMDRRETQY
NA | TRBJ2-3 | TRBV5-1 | ASSLAPRQGFRDTQY
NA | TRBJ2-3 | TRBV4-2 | ASSQEQPDVQY
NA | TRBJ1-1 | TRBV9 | ASSLGGGTEAF
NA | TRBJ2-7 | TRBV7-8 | ASSSQYEQY
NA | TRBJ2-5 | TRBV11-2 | ASSSPAVGGRGETQY
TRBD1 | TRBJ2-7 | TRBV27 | ASSQGQGYLYEQY
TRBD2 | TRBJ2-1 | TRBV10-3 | AISPRGGLKGPEQF
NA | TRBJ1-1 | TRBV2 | ASSGEQSLNTEAF
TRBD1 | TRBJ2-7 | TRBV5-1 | ASSSGTGLHEQY
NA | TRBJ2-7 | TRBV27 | ASSLSSPGGPRRPYEQY
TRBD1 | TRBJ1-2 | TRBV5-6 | ASSLAPDRVLGYT
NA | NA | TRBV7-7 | ASSAYHSYEQY
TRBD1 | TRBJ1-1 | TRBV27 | ASSAGTGTNTEAF
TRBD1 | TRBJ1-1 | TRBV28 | ASRQTGGTEAF
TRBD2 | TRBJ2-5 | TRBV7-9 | ASSGTSGSQETQY
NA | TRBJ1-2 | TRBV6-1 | ASSELEGGGYT
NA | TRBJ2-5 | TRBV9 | ASSPRAEAVETQY
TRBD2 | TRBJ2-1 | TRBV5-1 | ASSLVGLASTDEQF
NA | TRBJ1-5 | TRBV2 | ASNNLDRTDQPQH
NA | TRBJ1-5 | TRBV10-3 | AISEVRGGGNQPQH
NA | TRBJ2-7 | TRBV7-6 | ASSLSDSYEQY
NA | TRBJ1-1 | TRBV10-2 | ASSDPHDRDTEAF